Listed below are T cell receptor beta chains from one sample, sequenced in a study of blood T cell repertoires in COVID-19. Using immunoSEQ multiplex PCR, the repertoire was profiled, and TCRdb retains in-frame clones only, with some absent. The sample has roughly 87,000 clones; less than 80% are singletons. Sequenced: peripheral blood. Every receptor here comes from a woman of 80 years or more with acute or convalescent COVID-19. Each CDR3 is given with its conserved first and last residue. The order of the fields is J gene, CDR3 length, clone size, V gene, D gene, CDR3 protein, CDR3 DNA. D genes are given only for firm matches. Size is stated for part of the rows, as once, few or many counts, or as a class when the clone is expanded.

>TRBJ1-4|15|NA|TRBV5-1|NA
CASSRRPGGTEKLFF
TGCGCCAGCAGCCGCCGGCCCGGCGGTACTGAAAAACTGTTTTTT
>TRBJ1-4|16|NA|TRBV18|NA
CASSLNAPSSNEKLFF
TGTGCCAGCTCACTTAACGCGCCCTCGTCGAATGAAAAACTGTTTTTT
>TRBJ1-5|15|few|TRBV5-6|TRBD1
CASSFGGTVNQPQHF
TGTGCCAGCAGCTTCGGCGGGACAGTTAATCAGCCCCAGCATTTT
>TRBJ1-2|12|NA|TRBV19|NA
CANITQYRGYTF
TGTGCCAACATAACCCAATATCGAGGCTACACCTTC
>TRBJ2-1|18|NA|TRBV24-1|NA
CATSDVPGAGAFYNEQFF
TGTGCCACCAGTGACGTCCCAGGCGCGGGGGCCTTCTACAATGAGCAGTTCTTC
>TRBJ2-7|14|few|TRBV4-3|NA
CASSQTGSPGEQYF
TGCGCCAGCAGCCAAACCGGGAGCCCGGGGGAGCAGTACTTC
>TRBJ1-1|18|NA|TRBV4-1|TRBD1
CASSQGVPGQGAGTEAFF
TGCGCCAGCAGCCAAGGAGTCCCGGGACAGGGGGCAGGGACTGAAGCTTTCTTT
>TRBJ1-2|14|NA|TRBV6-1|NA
CASSEAADNYGYTF
TGTGCCAGCAGTGAAGCGGCAGATAACTATGGCTACACCTTC
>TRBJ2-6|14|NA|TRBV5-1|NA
CASSDSSGANVLTF
TGCGCCAGCAGTGATAGCTCTGGGGCCAACGTCCTGACTTTC
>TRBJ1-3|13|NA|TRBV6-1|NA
CASSELFGNTIYF
TGTGCCAGCAGTGAGCTATTTGGAAACACCATATATTTT
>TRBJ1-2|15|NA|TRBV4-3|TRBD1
CASSQATGAIYGYTF
TGCGCCAGCAGCCAAGCGACAGGGGCAATCTATGGCTACACCTTC
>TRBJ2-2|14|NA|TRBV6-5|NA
CASTRPSGTGELFF
TGTGCCAGCACCCGGCCATCGGGAACCGGGGAGCTGTTTTTT
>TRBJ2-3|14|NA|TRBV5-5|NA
CASSLEWGADTQYF
TGTGCCAGCAGCTTGGAGTGGGGGGCAGATACGCAGTATTTT
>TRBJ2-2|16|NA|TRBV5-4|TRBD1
CASSSPGQPNTGELFF
TGTGCCAGCAGCTCACCGGGACAGCCGAACACCGGGGAGCTGTTTTTT
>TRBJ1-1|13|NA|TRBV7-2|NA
CASSQYRAPEAFF
TGTGCCAGCAGCCAATACAGGGCCCCTGAAGCTTTCTTT
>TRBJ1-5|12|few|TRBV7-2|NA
CASSFFDQPQHF
TGTGCCAGCAGCTTTTTCGATCAGCCCCAGCATTTT
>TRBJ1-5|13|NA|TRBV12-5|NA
CASGVTGGQPQHF
TGTGCTAGTGGGGTAACGGGGGGGCAGCCCCAGCATTTT
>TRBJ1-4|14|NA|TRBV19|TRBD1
CASSIDRGREKLFF
TGTGCCAGTAGTATAGACAGGGGGCGAGAAAAACTGTTTTTT
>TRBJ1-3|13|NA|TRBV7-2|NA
CASSPTGPNTIYF
TGTGCCAGCAGCCCGACAGGCCCAAACACCATATATTTT
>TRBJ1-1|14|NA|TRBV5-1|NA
CASSRDTFNTEAFF
TGCGCCAGCAGCCGGGACACTTTTAACACTGAAGCTTTCTTT
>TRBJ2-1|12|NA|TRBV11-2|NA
CASSLNSNEQFF
TGTGCCAGCAGCTTGAATAGTAATGAGCAGTTCTTC
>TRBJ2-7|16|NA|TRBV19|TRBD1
CASSRLPGQGLDEQYF
TGTGCCAGTAGTAGACTTCCGGGACAGGGCTTAGACGAGCAGTACTTC
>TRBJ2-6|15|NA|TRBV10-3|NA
CAISAAGAGANVLTF
TGTGCCATCAGTGCTGCAGGGGCCGGGGCCAACGTCCTGACTTTC
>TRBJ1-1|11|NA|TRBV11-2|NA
CASSPHTEAFF
TGTGCCAGCAGCCCCCATACTGAAGCTTTCTTT
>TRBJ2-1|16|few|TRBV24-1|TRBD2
CATSDPRGGPYNEQFF
TGTGCCACCAGTGATCCACGGGGGGGCCCCTACAATGAGCAGTTCTTC
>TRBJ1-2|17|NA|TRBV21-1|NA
CASSKALQGEEDYGYTF
TGTGCCAGCAGCAAAGCGCTACAGGGGGAGGAGGACTATGGCTACACCTTC
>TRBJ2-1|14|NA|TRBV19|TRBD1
CASSRQGTYNEQFF
TGTGCCAGTAGCCGACAGGGGACCTACAATGAGCAGTTCTTC
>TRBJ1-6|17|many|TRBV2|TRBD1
CASSKPLWDRVNSPLHF
TGTGCCAGCAGCAAACCTCTTTGGGACAGGGTTAATTCACCCCTCCACTTT
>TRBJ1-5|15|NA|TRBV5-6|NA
CASSRWEQPAGVQHF
TGTGCCAGCAGCAGATGGGAACAGCCCGCAGGGGTCCAGCATTTT
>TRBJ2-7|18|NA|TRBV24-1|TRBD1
CATAIRGRDLHISYEQYF
TGTGCCACCGCTATAAGGGGGCGCGACCTCCACATCTCCTACGAGCAGTACTTC
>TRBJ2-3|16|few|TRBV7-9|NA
CASSLWLREGTDTQYF
TGTGCCAGCAGCTTATGGCTCAGGGAGGGCACAGATACGCAGTATTTT
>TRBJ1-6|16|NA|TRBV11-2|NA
CASSLRQDTYNSPLHF
TGTGCCAGCAGCTTAAGGCAGGACACCTATAATTCACCCCTCCACTTT
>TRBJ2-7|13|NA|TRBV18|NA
CASSPVHRGEQYF
TGTGCCAGCTCACCGGTTCACCGGGGCGAGCAGTACTTC
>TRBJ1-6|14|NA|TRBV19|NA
CASSMRAPGSPLHF
TGTGCCAGTAGTATGAGGGCCCCCGGTTCACCCCTCCACTTT
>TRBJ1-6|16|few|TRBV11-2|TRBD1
CASSDEGASYNSPLHF
TGTGCCAGCAGTGATGAGGGGGCCTCCTATAATTCACCCCTCCACTTT